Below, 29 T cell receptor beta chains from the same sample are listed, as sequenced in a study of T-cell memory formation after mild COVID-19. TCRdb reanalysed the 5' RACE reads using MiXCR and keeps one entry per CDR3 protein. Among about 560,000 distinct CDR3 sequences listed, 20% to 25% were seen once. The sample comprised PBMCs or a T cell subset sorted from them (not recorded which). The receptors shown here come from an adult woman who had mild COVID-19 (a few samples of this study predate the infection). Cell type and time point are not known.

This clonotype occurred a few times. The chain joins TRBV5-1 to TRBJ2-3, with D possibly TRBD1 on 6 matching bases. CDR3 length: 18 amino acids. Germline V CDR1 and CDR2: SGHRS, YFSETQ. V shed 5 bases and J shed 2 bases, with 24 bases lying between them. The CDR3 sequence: CASSPLSGGGPPTDTQYF. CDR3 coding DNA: TGCGCCAGCAGTCCTTTATCGGGTGGGGGCCCGCCCACAGATACGCAGTATTTT.

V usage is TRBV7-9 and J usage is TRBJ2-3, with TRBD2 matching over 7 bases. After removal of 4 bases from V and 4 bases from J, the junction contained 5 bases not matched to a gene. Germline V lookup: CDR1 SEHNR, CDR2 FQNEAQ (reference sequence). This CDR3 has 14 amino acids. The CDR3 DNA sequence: TGTGCCAGCAGCTCCCGACTAGCTCCAGATACGCAGTATTTT. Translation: CASSSRLAPDTQYF.

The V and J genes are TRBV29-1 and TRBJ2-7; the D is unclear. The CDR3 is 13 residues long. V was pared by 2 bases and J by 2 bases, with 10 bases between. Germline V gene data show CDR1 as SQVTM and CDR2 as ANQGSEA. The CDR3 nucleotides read TGCAGCGTTGAAACCCCTGCCACCTACGAGCAGTACTTC. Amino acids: CSVETPATYEQYF.

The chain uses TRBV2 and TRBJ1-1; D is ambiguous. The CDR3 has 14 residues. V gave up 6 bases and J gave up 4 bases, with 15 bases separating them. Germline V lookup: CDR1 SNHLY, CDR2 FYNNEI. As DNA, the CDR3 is TGTGCCAGCAGGGCCGAGGGCACGGGCACTGAAGCTTTCTTT. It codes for CASRAEGTGTEAFF.

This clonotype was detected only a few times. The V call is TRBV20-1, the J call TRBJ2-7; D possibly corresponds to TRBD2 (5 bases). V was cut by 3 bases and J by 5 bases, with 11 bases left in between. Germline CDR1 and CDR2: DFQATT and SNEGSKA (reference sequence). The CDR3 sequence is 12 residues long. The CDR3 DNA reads TGCAGTGCTAGGCGGGCGGCAAACGAGCAGTACTTC. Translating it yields CSARRAANEQYF.

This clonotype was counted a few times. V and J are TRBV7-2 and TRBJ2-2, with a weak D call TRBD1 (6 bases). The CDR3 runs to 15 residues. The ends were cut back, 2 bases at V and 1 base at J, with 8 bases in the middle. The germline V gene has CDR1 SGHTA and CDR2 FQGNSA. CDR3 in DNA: TGTGCCAGCAGCTTAATGGGACAGAACACCGGGGAGCTGTTTTTT. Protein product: CASSLMGQNTGELFF.

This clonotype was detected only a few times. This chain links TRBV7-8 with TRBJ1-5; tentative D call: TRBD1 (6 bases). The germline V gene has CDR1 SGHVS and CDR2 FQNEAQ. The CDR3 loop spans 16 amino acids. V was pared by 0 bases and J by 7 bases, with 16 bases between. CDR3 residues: CASSLARRGSGQPQHF. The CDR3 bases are TGTGCCAGCAGCTTAGCGCGTAGGGGGAGCGGGCAGCCCCAGCATTTT.

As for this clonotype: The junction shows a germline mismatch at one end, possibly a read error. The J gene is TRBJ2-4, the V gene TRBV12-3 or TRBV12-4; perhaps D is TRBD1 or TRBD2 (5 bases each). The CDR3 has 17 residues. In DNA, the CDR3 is TGTGCCAGCAGTTTAAGGTCGGGAAGGGCGGACAAAACCATTCAGTACTTC. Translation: CASSLRSGRADKTIQYF.

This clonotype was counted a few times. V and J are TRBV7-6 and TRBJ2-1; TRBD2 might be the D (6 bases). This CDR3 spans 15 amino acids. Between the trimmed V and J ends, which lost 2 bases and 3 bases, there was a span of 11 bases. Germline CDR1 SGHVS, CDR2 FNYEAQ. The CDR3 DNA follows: TGTGCCAGCAGCTTAACCGGGAGCCTCTACAATGAGCAGTTCTTC. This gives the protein CASSLTGSLYNEQFF.

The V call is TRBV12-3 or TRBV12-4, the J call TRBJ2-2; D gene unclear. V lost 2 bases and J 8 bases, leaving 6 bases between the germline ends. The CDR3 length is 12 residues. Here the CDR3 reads CASSLFGGELFF. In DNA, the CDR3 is TGTGCCAGCAGTTTATTCGGGGGGGAGCTGTTTTTT.

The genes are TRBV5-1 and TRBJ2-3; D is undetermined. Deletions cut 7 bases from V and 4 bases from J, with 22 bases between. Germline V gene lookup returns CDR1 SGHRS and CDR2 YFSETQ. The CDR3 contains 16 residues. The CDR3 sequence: CASRQLRTGQSDTQYF. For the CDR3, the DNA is TGCGCCAGCCGCCAATTGAGGACCGGGCAGTCAGATACGCAGTATTTT.

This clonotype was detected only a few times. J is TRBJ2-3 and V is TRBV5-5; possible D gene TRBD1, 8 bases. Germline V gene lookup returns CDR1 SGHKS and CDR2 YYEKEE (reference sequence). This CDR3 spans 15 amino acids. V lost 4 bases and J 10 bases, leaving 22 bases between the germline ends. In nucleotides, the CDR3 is TGTGCCAGCAGCCTAGGACAGGGAGGGGGTTTGGCGCAGTATTTT. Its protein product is CASSLGQGGGLAQYF.

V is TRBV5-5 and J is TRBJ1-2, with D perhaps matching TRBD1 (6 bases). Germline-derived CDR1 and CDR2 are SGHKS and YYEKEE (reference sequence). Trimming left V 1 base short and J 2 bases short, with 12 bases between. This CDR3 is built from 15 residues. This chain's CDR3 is CASSLLRDKNYGYTF. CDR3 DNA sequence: TGTGCCAGCAGCTTGCTCCGGGACAAGAACTATGGCTACACCTTC.

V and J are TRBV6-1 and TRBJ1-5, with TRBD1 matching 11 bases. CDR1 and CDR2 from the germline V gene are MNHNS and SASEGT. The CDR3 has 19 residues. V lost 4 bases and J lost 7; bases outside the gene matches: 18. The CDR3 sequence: CASSVRRGQGVLRAQPQHF. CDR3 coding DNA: TGTGCCAGCAGTGTTAGACGGGGACAGGGGGTATTACGTGCGCAGCCCCAGCATTTT.

This CDR3 is CASSPSGTGTETQYF. CDR3 bases: TGTGCCAGCTCACCATCCGGGACAGGGACAGAGACCCAGTACTTC. The rearrangement joins TRBV18 to TRBJ2-5; 9 nucleotides match TRBD1. Germline V CDR1 and CDR2: KGHSH, LQKENI. The V gene end was trimmed by 2 bases and the J gene end by 4 bases; junction bases not matched to a gene: 5. The CDR3 loop spans 15 amino acids.

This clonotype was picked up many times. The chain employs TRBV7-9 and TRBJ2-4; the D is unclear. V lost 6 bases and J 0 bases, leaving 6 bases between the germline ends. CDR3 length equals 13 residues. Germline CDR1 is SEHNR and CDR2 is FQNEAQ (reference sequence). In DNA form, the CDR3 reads TGTGCCAGCAGTCCCTTAGCCAAAAACATTCAGTACTTC. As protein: CASSPLAKNIQYF.

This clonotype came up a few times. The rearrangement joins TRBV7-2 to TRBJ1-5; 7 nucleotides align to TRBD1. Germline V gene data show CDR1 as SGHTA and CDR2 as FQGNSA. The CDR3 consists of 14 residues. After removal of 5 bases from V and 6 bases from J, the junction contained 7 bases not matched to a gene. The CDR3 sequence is CASSGDRVGQPQHF. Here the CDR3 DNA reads TGTGCCAGCAGCGGAGACAGGGTGGGTCAGCCCCAGCATTTT.

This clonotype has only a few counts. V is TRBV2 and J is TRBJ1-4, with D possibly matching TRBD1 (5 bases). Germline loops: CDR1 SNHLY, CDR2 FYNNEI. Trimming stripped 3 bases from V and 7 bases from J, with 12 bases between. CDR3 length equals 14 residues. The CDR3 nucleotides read TGTGCCAGCAGTGATTCCAGGGTACTTGAAAAACTGTTTTTT. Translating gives CASSDSRVLEKLFF.

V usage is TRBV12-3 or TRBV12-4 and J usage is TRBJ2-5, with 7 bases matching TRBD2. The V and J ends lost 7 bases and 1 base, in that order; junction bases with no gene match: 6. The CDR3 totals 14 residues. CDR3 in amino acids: CASTLGGIQETQYF. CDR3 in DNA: TGTGCCAGCACCCTGGGGGGGATCCAAGAGACCCAGTACTTC.

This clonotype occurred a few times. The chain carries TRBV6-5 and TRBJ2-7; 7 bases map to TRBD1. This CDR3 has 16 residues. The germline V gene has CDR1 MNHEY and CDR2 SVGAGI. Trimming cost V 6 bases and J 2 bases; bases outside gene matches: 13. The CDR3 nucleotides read TGTGCCAGCAGCCGTTCTCCGGGACAGATAGCCTACGAGCAGTACTTC. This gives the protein CASSRSPGQIAYEQYF.

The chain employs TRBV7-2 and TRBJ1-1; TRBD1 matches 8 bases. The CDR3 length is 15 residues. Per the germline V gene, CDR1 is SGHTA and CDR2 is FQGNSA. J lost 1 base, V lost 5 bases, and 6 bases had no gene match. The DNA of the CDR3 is TGTGCCAGCAGCACCCGACAGGGGAAGAACACTGAAGCTTTCTTT. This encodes CASSTRQGKNTEAFF.

The CDR3 reads CASSTETGTGFNEQYF. The CDR3 coding sequence is TGTGCCAGCAGCACCGAGACCGGGACAGGGTTTAACGAGCAGTACTTC. The rearrangement links TRBV7-6 to TRBJ2-7; 9 positions agree with TRBD1. CDR1 is SGHVS, CDR2 FNYEAQ, per germline. This CDR3 is 16 amino acids long. V shed 5 bases, J shed 5 bases, and the junction held 13 bases outside the gene matches.

This chain's CDR3 is CASSLGGPSNYGYTF. The CDR3 bases are TGCGCCAGCAGCTTGGGCGGACCCTCTAACTATGGCTACACCTTC. V is TRBV5-1 and J is TRBJ1-2; D call uncertain. Germline V gene lookup returns CDR1 SGHRS and CDR2 YFSETQ. V lost 0 bases and J 0 bases, leaving 9 bases between the germline ends. The CDR3 loop spans 15 amino acids.

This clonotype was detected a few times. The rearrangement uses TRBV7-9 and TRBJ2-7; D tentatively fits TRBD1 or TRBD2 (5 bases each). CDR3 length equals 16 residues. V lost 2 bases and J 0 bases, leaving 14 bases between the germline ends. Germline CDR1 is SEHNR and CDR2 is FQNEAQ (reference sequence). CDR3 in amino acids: CASSLIVGADSYEQYF. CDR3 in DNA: TGTGCCAGCAGCTTAATCGTCGGGGCGGACTCCTACGAGCAGTACTTC.

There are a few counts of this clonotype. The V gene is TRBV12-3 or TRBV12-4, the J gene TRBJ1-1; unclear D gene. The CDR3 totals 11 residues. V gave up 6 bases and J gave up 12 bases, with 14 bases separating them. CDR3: CASRGRVGPFF. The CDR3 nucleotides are TGTGCCAGCAGGGGGAGGGTTGGGCCTTTCTTT.

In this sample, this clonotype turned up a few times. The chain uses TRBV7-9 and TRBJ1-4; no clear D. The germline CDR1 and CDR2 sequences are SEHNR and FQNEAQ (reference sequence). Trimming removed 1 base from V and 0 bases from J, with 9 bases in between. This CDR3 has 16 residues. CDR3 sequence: CASSLGAGPTNEKLFF. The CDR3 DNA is TGTGCCAGCAGCTTAGGGGCAGGACCAACTAATGAAAAACTGTTTTTT. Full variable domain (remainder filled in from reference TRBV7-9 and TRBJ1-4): DTGVSQNPRHKITKRGQNVTFRCDPISEHNRLYWYRQTLGQGPEFLTYFQNEAQLEKSRLLSDRFSAERPKGSFSTLEIQRTEQGDSAMYLCASSLGAGPTNEKLFFGSGTQLSVL.

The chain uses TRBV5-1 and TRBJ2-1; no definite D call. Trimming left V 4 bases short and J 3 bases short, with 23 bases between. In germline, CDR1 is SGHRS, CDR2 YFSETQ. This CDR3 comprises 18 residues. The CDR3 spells CASSRSPLPRTVYNEQFF. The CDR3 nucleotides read TGCGCCAGCAGCCGGAGCCCCTTACCTAGAACCGTCTACAATGAGCAGTTCTTC.

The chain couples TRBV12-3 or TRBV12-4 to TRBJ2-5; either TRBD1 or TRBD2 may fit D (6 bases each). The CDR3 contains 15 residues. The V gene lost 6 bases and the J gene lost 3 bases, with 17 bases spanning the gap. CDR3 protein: CASRAEGGTKETQYF. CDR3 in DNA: TGTGCCAGCAGAGCGGAGGGGGGCACCAAAGAGACCCAGTACTTC.

For the CDR3, the DNA is TGCGCCAGCAGCCCCGGGCCCGCAGGAGGGAATTCACCCCTCCACTTT. Its protein is CASSPGPAGGNSPLHF. The chain couples TRBV5-1 to TRBJ1-6; no clear D. Germline-derived CDR1 and CDR2 are SGHRS and YFSETQ. The length of the CDR3 is 16 residues. Deletions cut 4 bases from V and 7 bases from J, with 18 bases between.